This TCR beta chain was observed in a study of OX40 agonist ivuxolimab in advanced cancers. Study-wide results and limits: Among the least clonally expanded were partial responders at 0.1-3.0 mg/kg.

Libraries were prepared by immunoSEQ multiplex PCR; TCRdb keeps only in-frame clonotypes and omits some of them. The profile shows 65,000 to 95,000 clones, around 85% of them singletons. Germline CDR1 reads MDHEN; CDR2 reads SYDVKM. Deletions cut 3 bases from V and 4 bases from J, with 13 bases between. The CDR3 consists of 14 residues. Notes on this clone: Its target is unknown.

This chain joins TRBV28 and TRBJ2-7; no clear D gene. The starting material was CD4+ or CD8+ T cells sorted from blood, obtained in a trial of the OX40 agonist ivuxolimab. The origin of this receptor is an adult with an advanced solid tumor such as melanoma, head and neck, liver or kidney cancer. The CDR3 sequence is CASSFKSRIYEQYF. Written as DNA, the CDR3 is TGTGCCAGCAGTTTCAAGTCCAGGATATACGAGCAGTACTTC.